These T cell receptor beta chains were read from a single sample in a study of CD8+ T cells in alopecia areata. Repertoires were generated with immunoSEQ multiplex PCR, while TCRdb's copy carries only in-frame clones and drops some. The sample lists some 190,000 clones, roughly 60% occurring once. The sequences come from CD4+ T cells sorted from blood, collected at week 24, from a patient treated with tofacitinib. The origin of the receptors is a human donor with alopecia areata. Both conserved end residues are part of each CDR3. The D gene is left open where the match is weak. Part of the rows lack a size; the others show once, few, many or a class for expanded clones.

size: few; V: TRBV29-1; length: 13; J: TRBJ2-3; D: TRBD1; DNA: TGCAGCGTTGGACAGGGGAATTCAGATACGCAGTATTTT; CDR3: CSVGQGNSDTQYF
size: -; V: TRBV25-1; length: 12; J: TRBJ1-2; D: -; DNA: TGTGCCAGCAGTGCGGCAGGCTATGGCTACACCTTC; CDR3: CASSAAGYGYTF
size: once; V: TRBV6-1; length: 15; J: TRBJ2-7; D: TRBD1; DNA: TGTGCCAGCTTTCGGGACAGGGCTACCCTACGAGTGCAGTACTTC; CDR3: CASFRDRATLRVQYF
size: -; V: TRBV29-1; length: 15; J: TRBJ2-1; D: TRBD2; DNA: TGCAGCGTTTATAGCGGGGGCGCCTCCTACAATGAGCAGTTCTTC; CDR3: CSVYSGGASYNEQFF
size: -; V: TRBV9; length: 16; J: TRBJ2-1; D: TRBD2; DNA: TGTGCCAGCAGCCCCCAGGCTCTAGCGGGGGGCCATGAGCAGTTCTTC; CDR3: CASSPQALAGGHEQFF
size: once; V: TRBV4-3; length: 17; J: TRBJ1-6; D: -; DNA: TGCGCCAGCAGCCAAGAAGGCGTTAACTCCTATAATTCACCCCTCCACTTT; CDR3: CASSQEGVNSYNSPLHF
size: -; V: TRBV7-2; length: 15; J: TRBJ1-5; D: -; DNA: TGTGCCAGCAGCTTAGAAGGACCTAGGGGAGTCGCCCAGCATTTT; CDR3: CASSLEGPRGVAQHF
size: -; V: TRBV7-8; length: 16; J: TRBJ1-6; D: TRBD1; DNA: TGTGCCAGCAGCTTAGGGACCACAGGGGGCCAATCACCCCTCCACTTT; CDR3: CASSLGTTGGQSPLHF
size: -; V: TRBV5-1; length: 16; J: TRBJ1-2; D: -; DNA: TGCGCCAGCAGCTTGGACGGCCCAGGGGCGCACTATGGCTACACCTTC; CDR3: CASSLDGPGAHYGYTF
size: -; V: TRBV15; length: 15; J: TRBJ2-5; D: TRBD1; DNA: TGTGCCACCAGCAGACCCAGGACAGGACAAGAGACCCAGTACTTC; CDR3: CATSRPRTGQETQYF
size: -; V: TRBV30; length: 14; J: TRBJ1-1; D: -; DNA: TGTGCCTGGAGTGAGGGACGGGCGTTTACGGAAGCTTTCTTT; CDR3: CAWSEGRAFTEAFF
size: -; V: TRBV25-1; length: 16; J: TRBJ1-1; D: TRBD1; DNA: TGTGCCAGCACCAAGGGGGCCGGGACAGCGAACACTGAAGCTTTCTTT; CDR3: CASTKGAGTANTEAFF
size: -; V: TRBV29-1; length: 17; J: TRBJ2-3; D: -; DNA: TGCAGCGTAAAAAACCGGGACACAAACCCCTCCACAGATACGCAGTATTTT; CDR3: CSVKNRDTNPSTDTQYF
size: -; V: TRBV2; length: 12; J: TRBJ2-3; D: -; DNA: TGTGCCAGCAGTTCTTACGGGGATACGCAGTATTTT; CDR3: CASSSYGDTQYF
size: -; V: TRBV29-1; length: 11; J: TRBJ2-5; D: -; DNA: TGCAGCGTTGACCTCCTCAGGACCCAGTACTTC; CDR3: CSVDLLRTQYF
size: -; V: TRBV5-6; length: 13; J: TRBJ2-1; D: -; DNA: TGTGCCAGCAGCGGCAGGGGTTACAATGAGCAGTTCTTC; CDR3: CASSGRGYNEQFF
size: -; V: TRBV5-1; length: 19; J: TRBJ1-5; D: -; DNA: TGCGCCAGCAGCTTATTCCCAAACCAACAGGGACAACGCAATCAGCCCCAGCATTTT; CDR3: CASSLFPNQQGQRNQPQHF
size: -; V: TRBV18; length: 13; J: TRBJ1-1; D: -; DNA: TGTGCCAGCTCACCACCGACGGTAGCTGAAGCTTTCTTT; CDR3: CASSPPTVAEAFF
size: -; V: TRBV10-2; length: 12; J: TRBJ1-5; D: -; DNA: TGCGCCAGCAGTGGAGGGGACGGGCCCCAGCATTTT; CDR3: CASSGGDGPQHF
size: few; V: TRBV5-1; length: 15; J: TRBJ1-2; D: -; DNA: TGCGCCAGCAGCTTGGCGTTACGGGGCTCTGGTGGCTACACCTTC; CDR3: CASSLALRGSGGYTF